This T cell receptor beta chain is drawn from a study of T cell repertoires in aging, cancer and after chemotherapy. In the study overall: Donors were grouped into six age bands spanning 30 or younger through 70 or older. Regarding the study as a whole: Immunological memory after chemotherapy cannot be judged from the repertoire data. In each cancer cohort, median generation probability increased across chemotherapy, suggesting thymic output rebounded. In cancer patients, declining TCR diversity with age involved lost richness and lost evenness.

Rearranged V-D-J TRB sequences were amplified with a mixed TRB-A/B primer pool. One entry per CDR3 protein results from TCRdb running MiXCR on the multiplex PCR reads. This table holds thousands of distinct CDR3 sequences, roughly 35% found once. Concerning this clonotype: Its antigen is currently unknown.

TCR beta rearrangements were amplified from peripheral blood genomic DNA. V lost 7 bases to trimming and J lost 7 bases, with 14 bases between them. From germline, CDR1 is SNHLY and CDR2 FYNNEI. This CDR3 is built from 13 residues. Sequencing was carried out using blood. The sequence came from a human donor with a blood cancer. The rearrangement uses TRBV2 and TRBJ2-1; D uncertain. In DNA form, the CDR3 reads TGTGCCAGCATCTTAGGGCCTGTGAATGAGCAGTTCTTC. Protein sequence: CASILGPVNEQFF.